The 30 T cell receptor beta chains in this list originate from one sample, sequenced in a study of T cells in localized non-small cell lung cancer. The assay was immunoSEQ multiplex PCR, and TCRdb's table has in-frame clones only and misses some. The data hold tens of thousands of clones, with about nine tenths observed a single time. This sample comprised peripheral blood mononuclear cells, obtained before any cancer treatment. The receptor set was obtained from a man between 40 and 70 years old with stage III lung adenocarcinoma.

The chain uses TRBV5-1 and TRBJ2-3; possible D gene TRBD1, 5 bases. The CDR3 contains 14 residues. V lost 1 base and J 0 bases, leaving 6 bases between the germline ends. Germline values: CDR1 SGHRS, CDR2 YFSETQ. This CDR3 reads CASSLPGSTDTQYF. The CDR3, as DNA: TGCGCCAGCAGCTTGCCAGGGAGCACAGATACGCAGTATTTT.

V and J are TRBV7-9 and TRBJ1-1, with a possible D match to TRBD1 (5 bases). The V end lost 1 base, the J end lost 11 bases, and 11 bases lay between the germline ends. The CDR3 covers 12 residues. The germline CDR1 and CDR2 sequences are SEHNR and FQNEAQ (reference sequence). This chain's CDR3 is CASSLGPGWAFF. The CDR3 nucleotides are TGTGCCAGCAGCTTAGGACCAGGGTGGGCTTTCTTT.

The chain links TRBV19 to TRBJ2-3, with 14 bases identical to TRBD2. The length of the CDR3 is 18 residues. Germline V gene data show CDR1 as LNHDA and CDR2 as SQIVND (reference sequence). J lost 1 base, V lost 3 bases, and 6 bases had no gene match. CDR3 sequence reads: CASSIGTSGGGGTDTQYF. The CDR3 bases are TGTGCCAGTAGTATCGGGACTAGCGGGGGCGGAGGCACAGATACGCAGTATTTT.

The chain joins TRBV4-1 to TRBJ1-2, with a tentative D call TRBD1 (5 bases). In germline, CDR1 is MGHRA, CDR2 YSYEKL. The CDR3 runs to 13 residues. The V and J ends lost 2 bases and 6 bases respectively, with 10 bases between them. The CDR3 is CASSQTTADGYTF. The CDR3 DNA reads TGCGCCAGCAGCCAAACGACAGCGGATGGCTACACCTTC.

The V and J genes are TRBV11-3 and TRBJ1-1; possibly TRBD1 for D (5 bases). Trimming left V 0 bases short and J 7 bases short, with 6 bases between. Germline loops: CDR1 SGHNT, CDR2 YENEEA. This CDR3 has 12 amino acids. CDR3 nucleotides: TGTGCCAGCAGCTTAGAGGGGGGTGAAGCTTTCTTT. It is translated as CASSLEGGEAFF.

The gene calls are TRBV5-1 and TRBJ1-2, with 11 bases fitting TRBD1. CDR3 size: 14 residues. The V and J ends lost 4 bases and 5 bases, in that order; junction bases with no gene match: 4. Per germline, CDR1 SGHRS and CDR2 YFSETQ. The CDR3 DNA sequence: TGCGCCAGCAGCAGGACAGGGGGCGAGTATGGCTACACCTTC. Its translation: CASSRTGGEYGYTF.

This chain joins TRBV18 and TRBJ1-1; D not resolved. The germline V gene encodes CDR1 KGHSH and CDR2 LQKENI. V lost 6 bases, J lost 5 bases, and 19 bases lay in between. This CDR3 comprises 15 residues. In DNA form, the CDR3 reads TGTGCCAGCTCTCGTAGTAGGGAGGTGGGTACTGAAGCTTTCTTT. It is translated as CASSRSREVGTEAFF. Filled out from reference TRBV18 and TRBJ1-1, the complete variable domain reads NAGVMQNPRHLVRRRGQEARLRCSPMKGHSHVYWYRQLPEEGLKFMVYLQKENIIDESGMPKERFSAEFPKEGPSILRIQQVVRGDSAAYFCASSRSREVGTEAFFGQGTRLTVV.

This clone is a singleton in its sample. The gene calls are TRBV28 and TRBJ2-5; 7 bases map to TRBD1. The germline CDR1 and CDR2 sequences are MDHEN and SYDVKM. Trimming took 6 bases from V and 2 from J; bases not matched to a gene: 3. This CDR3 has 13 amino acids. The chain's CDR3 is CASRATGQETQYF. As DNA, the CDR3 is TGTGCCAGCAGGGCGACAGGGCAAGAGACCCAGTACTTC. Variable domain in full (rest from reference TRBV28 and TRBJ2-5): DVKVTQSSRYLVKRTGEKVFLECVQDMDHENMFWYRQDPGLGLRLIYFSYDVKMKEKGDIPEGYSVSREKKERFSLILESASTNQTSMYLCASRATGQETQYFGPGTRLLVL.

The chain uses TRBV9 and TRBJ1-1; D is undetermined. The CDR3 consists of 13 residues. Per germline, CDR1 SGDLS and CDR2 YYNGEE. V was shortened by 4 bases and J by 5 bases, with 12 bases between the two germline ends. The CDR3 DNA sequence: TGTGCCAGCAGCTTGGAAGGTTGGACTGAAGCTTTCTTT. Translating gives CASSLEGWTEAFF.

The CDR3 sequence is CASSLIQGNEQYF. As DNA, the CDR3 is TGCGCCAGCAGCTTGATTCAGGGCAACGAGCAGTACTTC. This chain links TRBV5-1 with TRBJ2-7; D might be TRBD1 (5 bases). V lost 1 base to trimming and J lost 5 bases, with 10 bases between them. CDR1 is SGHRS, CDR2 YFSETQ, per germline. This CDR3 is built from 13 residues.

The chain recombines TRBV2 with TRBJ2-7; the match to TRBD1 covers 7 bases. The CDR3 is 14 residues long. Looked up from germline, CDR1 is SNHLY and CDR2 is FYNNEI. Trimming took 8 bases from V and 1 from J; bases not matched to a gene: 8. CDR3 protein: CASHPGGQSYEQYF. CDR3 in DNA: TGTGCCAGCCACCCAGGGGGACAATCCTACGAGCAGTACTTC.

This rearrangement joins TRBV19 to TRBJ2-7; the D gene is possibly TRBD2 (6 bases). The germline CDR1 and CDR2 sequences are LNHDA and SQIVND (reference sequence). The length of the CDR3 is 17 residues. V gave up 2 bases and J gave up 7 bases, with 24 bases separating them. The CDR3 bases are TGTGCCAGTAGTATAAGTCGGCCATCGGGGAACGCGGGGGAGCAGTACTTC. It yields the protein CASSISRPSGNAGEQYF.

V gene TRBV19 combines with J gene TRBJ2-1; no reliable D call. The CDR3 consists of 16 residues. V was cut by 5 bases and J by 0 bases, with 14 bases left in between. CDR1 is LNHDA, CDR2 SQIVND, per germline (reference sequence). This CDR3 is CASSARHSRSYNEQFF. The CDR3 DNA follows: TGTGCCAGTAGTGCGAGACATAGTCGCTCCTACAATGAGCAGTTCTTC.

This chain joins TRBV6-6 and TRBJ1-1, with D possibly TRBD1 on 5 matching bases. CDR1 is MNHNY, CDR2 SVGAGI, per germline (reference sequence). This CDR3 region has 12 residues. Trimming cost V 5 bases and J 1 base, with 5 bases left between them. The DNA for the CDR3 is TGTGCCAGCAGTAGGGGGAACACTGAAGCTTTCTTT. Its translation is CASSRGNTEAFF.

The genes are TRBV28 and TRBJ1-2; D perhaps matches TRBD1 (6 bases). Germline CDR1 and CDR2: MDHEN and SYDVKM. The CDR3 covers 11 residues. Trimming pared 4 bases from V and 6 bases from J, leaving 6 bases between. The CDR3 nucleotides are TGTGCCAGCAGTTACAGGGATGGCTACACCTTC. This codes for CASSYRDGYTF.

The chain is built from TRBV7-2 and TRBJ2-5; D possibly corresponds to TRBD2 (6 bases). Germline V lookup: CDR1 SGHTA, CDR2 FQGNSA. V dropped 5 bases and J dropped 6 bases, with 19 bases sitting between them. CDR3 length: 15 amino acids. This CDR3 is CASSPGGFNMKTQYF. The CDR3 DNA is TGTGCCAGCAGCCCTGGGGGGTTCAATATGAAGACCCAGTACTTC. Full variable domain (missing parts from reference TRBV7-2 and TRBJ2-5): GAGVSQSPSNKVTEKGKDVELRCDPISGHTALYWYRQSLGQGLEFLIYFQGNSAPDKSGLPSDRFSAERTGGSVSTLTIQRTQQEDSAVYLCASSPGGFNMKTQYFGPGTRLLVL.

The CDR3 DNA reads as TGTGCCAGCAGCTTAGCCGGGGCGGGGCCCGGCAGCGAGCAGTACTTC. This codes for CASSLAGAGPGSEQYF. V and J are TRBV7-8 and TRBJ2-7, with TRBD2 as a possible D gene (6 bases). The CDR3 totals 16 residues. The germline V and J ends were trimmed by 0 bases and 6 bases, with 18 bases remaining between them. Germline assignment: CDR1 SGHVS and CDR2 FQNEAQ.

This chain connects TRBV27 to TRBJ1-2, with TRBD1 matching over 7 bases. CDR3 length: 14 amino acids. Germline CDR1 is MNHEY and CDR2 is SMNVEV (reference sequence). The J segment lost 1 base and the V segment lost 6 bases, leaving 5 bases of the junction unmatched. CDR3 amino acids: CASSLDRYNYGYTF. The DNA for the CDR3 is TGTGCCAGCAGCCTGGACAGGTATAACTATGGCTACACCTTC.

The chain employs TRBV7-9 and TRBJ2-3; perhaps TRBD2 as D (7 bases). Germline V gene data show CDR1 as SEHNR and CDR2 as FQNEAQ (reference sequence). Trimming took 5 bases from V and 3 from J, leaving 12 bases between them. The CDR3 is made up of 14 amino acids. CDR3 region: CASSEGGGTDTQYF. In DNA form, the CDR3 reads TGTGCCAGCAGCGAGGGAGGGGGGACAGATACGCAGTATTTT.

The chain joins TRBV9 to TRBJ2-7; 7 bases agree with TRBD2. V was pared by 0 bases and J by 3 bases, with 6 bases of the junction left unmatched. The CDR3 covers 15 residues. The germline CDR1 and CDR2 sequences are SGDLS and YYNGEE. CDR3 sequence (DNA): TGTGCCAGCAGCGTAGCTACTGGGGGGGGCTACGAGCAGTACTTC. As protein: CASSVATGGGYEQYF.

The chain uses TRBV19 and TRBJ1-1, with D possibly matching TRBD1 (6 bases). Germline CDR1 LNHDA, CDR2 SQIVND (reference sequence). Trimming removed 8 bases at V and 5 bases at J, with 18 bases between. The CDR3 runs to 14 residues. CDR3 nucleotides: TGTGCCAGTCACCTCGGGACACACGGGACTGAAGCTTTCTTT. Translating it yields CASHLGTHGTEAFF.

The gene calls are TRBV6-1 and TRBJ2-2; 7 nucleotides match TRBD2. V lost 0 bases to trimming and J lost 6 bases; unmatched junction nucleotides: 7. CDR1 is MNHNS and CDR2 is SASEGT in the germline V gene. This CDR3 is 16 amino acids long. In DNA form, the CDR3 reads TGTGCCAGCAGTGAAGCAAGCCTAGCGGTCTCCGGGGAGCTGTTTTTT. Amino acids: CASSEASLAVSGELFF.

J is TRBJ1-2 and V is TRBV27; the D is unclear. V was clipped by 2 bases and J by 4 bases, with 14 bases between them. This CDR3 contains 15 residues. Germline CDR1 is MNHEY and CDR2 is SMNVEV (reference sequence). CDR3 coding DNA: TGTGCCAGCAGTTTAGAGAAACCCTCCGCCTATGGCTACACCTTC. Translating it yields CASSLEKPSAYGYTF.

The chain uses TRBV19 and TRBJ1-2; no firm D call. The CDR3 length is 14 residues. V lost 7 bases and J 1 base, leaving 13 bases between the germline ends. CDR1 is LNHDA, CDR2 SQIVND, per germline (reference sequence). The chain's CDR3 is CASTPLDGNYGYTF. The DNA of the CDR3 is TGTGCCAGTACCCCGCTTGACGGTAACTATGGCTACACCTTC.

The gene calls are TRBV7-2 and TRBJ2-7, with 10 bases identical to TRBD1. The germline CDR1 and CDR2 sequences are SGHTA and FQGNSA. The V gene end was trimmed by 5 bases and the J gene end by 3 bases; junction bases not matched to a gene: 7. The CDR3 is 15 amino acids. In nucleotides, the CDR3 is TGTGCCAGCAGCCAGGGGGGGACAGGGGTCTACGAGCAGTACTTC. Its translation: CASSQGGTGVYEQYF.

The CDR3 DNA reads as TGTGCCAGCAGCGAGGGACCAAACACCGGGGAGCTGTTTTTT. It translates to CASSEGPNTGELFF. The chain uses TRBV7-2 and TRBJ2-2; D possibly uses TRBD1 or TRBD2 (5 bases each). The V end lost 5 bases, the J end lost 2 bases, and 9 bases lay between the germline ends. The CDR3 covers 14 residues. From germline, CDR1 is SGHTA and CDR2 FQGNSA. The full variable domain, rest sourced from reference TRBV7-2 and TRBJ2-2, is GAGVSQSPSNKVTEKGKDVELRCDPISGHTALYWYRQSLGQGLEFLIYFQGNSAPDKSGLPSDRFSAERTGGSVSTLTIQRTQQEDSAVYLCASSEGPNTGELFFGEGSRLTVL.

The rearrangement links TRBV30 to TRBJ2-7; D unclear. Germline CDR1 reads GTSNPN; CDR2 reads SVGIG (reference sequence). CDR3 length: 12 amino acids. The germline V and J ends were trimmed by 1 base and 3 bases, with 7 bases remaining between them. CDR3 sequence reads: CAWSGWYYEQYF. DNA for the CDR3: TGTGCCTGGAGTGGATGGTACTACGAGCAGTACTTC. The complete variable domain, with remaining parts taken from reference TRBV30 and TRBJ2-7, reads SQTIHQWPATLVQPVGSPLSLECTVEGTSNPNLYWYRQAAGRGLQLLFYSVGIGQISSEVPQNLSASRPQDRQFILSSKKLLLSDSGFYLCAWSGWYYEQYFGPGTRLTVT.

This sequence joins TRBV9 and TRBJ1-3; no firm D call. The CDR3 length is 15 residues. V shed 0 bases and J shed 3 bases, with 10 bases lying between them. Germline CDR1 and CDR2: SGDLS and YYNGEE. CDR3 sequence reads: CASSVALADGNTIYF. CDR3 nucleotides: TGTGCCAGCAGCGTAGCTCTGGCAGATGGAAACACCATATATTTT.

The CDR3 nucleotides read TGTGCCAGCAGTACACAGGGGTTCAGCAATCAGCCCCAGCATTTT. Encoded protein: CASSTQGFSNQPQHF. The chain has TRBV21-1 and TRBJ1-5; the table's D call of TRBD1 was not tested on the DNA. TRBV21-1 is noted as a pseudogene. This CDR3 contains 15 residues.

J is TRBJ2-5 and V is TRBV2; D unresolved. V was clipped by 2 bases and J by 2 bases, with 9 bases between them. The CDR3 sequence is 14 residues long. Germline assignment: CDR1 SNHLY and CDR2 FYNNEI. CDR3 sequence: CASSETGRQETQYF. CDR3 coding DNA: TGTGCCAGCAGTGAAACCGGACGGCAAGAGACCCAGTACTTC.